The 2 T cell receptor beta chains below all came from one sample that was sequenced in a study of cytomegalovirus exposure and HLA in healthy donors. Primers: 60 Vbeta forward and 13 Jbeta reverse. Profiling relied on immunoSEQ multiplex PCR, and the TCRdb table lists in-frame clones only, not all of them. Among 100,000 to 150,000 clones listed, 70% to 80% were seen once. The sequenced material came from PBMCs. The receptor source for this set is a man aged 45-60 years in good health and CMV-seronegative.

With regard to this clone: Distinct nucleotide sequences in the sample also encode this CDR3. This rearrangement joins TRBV19 to TRBJ1-5; 9 nucleotides align to TRBD1. The trim removed 6 bases at V and 5 bases at J, leaving 5 bases unmatched. This CDR3 has 14 residues. CDR1 LNHDA and CDR2 SQIVND come from the germline V gene (reference sequence). CDR3 in amino acids: CASSPGQGYQPQHF. In nucleotides, the CDR3 is TGTGCCAGTAGCCCGGGACAGGGTTATCAGCCCCAGCATTTT.

This clone was observed once. The J gene is TRBJ1-1, the V gene TRBV19, with 7 bases that match TRBD1. The CDR3 loop spans 14 amino acids. Germline trimming cut 2 bases from V and 9 bases from J; bases unmatched to any gene: 9. CDR1 LNHDA and CDR2 SQIVND come from the germline V gene (reference sequence). CDR3 nucleotide sequence: TGTGCCAGTAGTATATCGAACAGGGGAGTGCAAGCTTTCTTT. It yields the protein CASSISNRGVQAFF.